One sample yielded the 23 T cell receptor beta chains listed below, sequenced in a study of technical replicates of blood from a few donors. Clones were read by immunoSEQ multiplex PCR, and TCRdb kept only the in-frame ones, dropping some. The sample records 70,000 or so clones, around 90% being singletons. The source material was PBMCs. The receptors here all came from a human donor in good health. Some clones in this sample may be carry-over from other donors' samples.

The rearrangement uses TRBV5-1 and TRBJ2-5, with a possible D match to TRBD2 (7 bases). CDR3 length equals 16 residues. V was trimmed by 4 bases and J by 3 bases, leaving 19 bases between them. Germline V gene data show CDR1 as SGHRS and CDR2 as YFSETQ. The CDR3, as DNA: TGCGCCAGCAGCCTGGGGGCTAGCGGAGGGGAAGAGACCCAGTACTTC. Translation gives CASSLGASGGEETQYF.

The chain joins TRBV2 to TRBJ2-5; TRBD1 aligns across 7 bases. The CDR3 consists of 12 residues. J was trimmed by 3 bases and V by 8 bases; bases with no gene match: 3. Germline CDR1 reads SNHLY; CDR2 reads FYNNEI. The chain's CDR3 is CASDDREETQYF. The CDR3 bases are TGTGCCAGCGATGACAGGGAAGAGACCCAGTACTTC.

Worth noting for this clone: This same CDR3 is encoded by further DNA sequences in the sample. CDR3 in DNA: TGTGCCAGCAGCCAAGATTACCCAGGGGGCTCCTACGAGCAGTACTTC. This sequence encodes CASSQDYPGGSYEQYF. V usage is TRBV4-2 and J usage is TRBJ2-7, with 7 bases lining up with TRBD1. CDR1 is LGHNA, CDR2 YNFKEQ, per germline. V dropped 0 bases and J dropped 0; count of bases not matched to a gene: 5. The CDR3 sequence is 16 residues long.

The rearrangement links TRBV7-9 to TRBJ1-4, with 11 bases identical to TRBD1. The CDR3 loop spans 15 amino acids. V was clipped by 5 bases and J by 7 bases; unmatched bases: 6. Germline V gene sequence: CDR1 SEHNR, CDR2 FQNEAQ (reference sequence). CDR3 nucleotide sequence: TGTGCCAGCAGCACCCGGACAGGGGGCGGTGAAAAACTGTTTTTT. Translated, it gives CASSTRTGGGEKLFF. The full variable domain, with the rest looked up from reference TRBV7-9 and TRBJ1-4, is DTGVSQNPRHKITKRGQNVTFRCDPISEHNRLYWYRQTLGQGPEFLTYFQNEAQLEKSRLLSDRFSAERPKGSFSTLEIQRTEQGDSAMYLCASSTRTGGGEKLFFGSGTQLSVL.

This chain uses TRBV5-1 with TRBJ2-1; 8 nucleotides match TRBD1. Germline loops: CDR1 SGHRS, CDR2 YFSETQ. This CDR3 has 16 amino acids. V shed 4 bases, J shed 3 bases, and the junction held 9 bases outside the gene matches. Here the CDR3 DNA reads TGCGCCAGCAGCGCCGGGACAGGAGCCCACTACAATGAGCAGTTCTTC. Amino acids: CASSAGTGAHYNEQFF. The full variable domain, with the rest looked up from reference TRBV5-1 and TRBJ2-1, is KAGVTQTPRYLIKTRGQQVTLSCSPISGHRSVSWYQQTPGQGLQFLFEYFSETQRNKGNFPGRFSGRQFSNSRSEMNVSTLELGDSALYLCASSAGTGAHYNEQFFGPGTRLTVL.

The chain employs TRBV6-6 and TRBJ1-6, with 9 bases fitting TRBD1. CDR3 length: 16 amino acids. The junction had 10 bases not matched to a gene; V was cut back by 7 bases and J by 6 bases. Germline-derived CDR1 and CDR2 are MNHNY and SVGAGI (reference sequence). CDR3 in amino acids: CASTRTGERGNSPLHF. CDR3 DNA: TGTGCCAGCACCAGGACAGGGGAAAGGGGTAATTCACCCCTCCACTTT.

This clone has just one count. J is TRBJ2-7 and V is TRBV5-1; TRBD1 might be the D (5 bases). There are 11 residues in the CDR3. The germline CDR1 and CDR2 sequences are SGHRS and YFSETQ. Trimming took off 4 bases at V and 5 bases at J, with 7 bases between the two ends. Here the CDR3 reads CASSEGDEQYF. Written as DNA, the CDR3 is TGCGCCAGCAGCGAAGGGGACGAGCAGTACTTC. The full variable domain, completed using reference TRBV5-1 and TRBJ2-7, is KAGVTQTPRYLIKTRGQQVTLSCSPISGHRSVSWYQQTPGQGLQFLFEYFSETQRNKGNFPGRFSGRQFSNSRSEMNVSTLELGDSALYLCASSEGDEQYFGPGTRLTVT.

This chain links TRBV5-1 with TRBJ2-3, with TRBD1 as a possible D gene (5 bases). Germline V CDR1 and CDR2: SGHRS, YFSETQ. This CDR3 contains 14 residues. The V end was cut by 5 bases, the J end by 0 bases, with 10 bases between. The CDR3 DNA follows: TGCGCCAGCAGGGTGGGGCCCAGCACAGATACGCAGTATTTT. It yields the protein CASRVGPSTDTQYF.

In regard to this clone: Germline is not matched at one junction end, which may reflect a read error. Other nucleotide sequences from this sample produce the same CDR3. The CDR3 DNA reads as TGCGCCAGCAGCATCGCCGGGACAGGGCTGAATACTGAAGCTTTCTTT. Amino acid sequence: CASSIAGTGLNTEAFF. The chain is built from TRBV5-1 and TRBJ1-1, with TRBD1 identical over 9 bases. Germline-derived CDR1 and CDR2 are SGHRS and YFSETQ. The CDR3 covers 16 residues.

V is TRBV5-4 and J is TRBJ2-5; perhaps TRBD1 as D (5 bases). The CDR3 sequence is 13 residues long. Trimming took off 2 bases at V and 5 bases at J, with 10 bases between the two ends. Germline V gene data show CDR1 as SGHNT and CDR2 as YYREEE (reference sequence). CDR3 loop: CASSFVGAETQYF. Here the CDR3 DNA reads TGTGCCAGCAGCTTCGTAGGGGCCGAGACCCAGTACTTC.

This chain uses TRBV19 with TRBJ2-1, with 9 positions matching TRBD2. The CDR3 is 15 amino acids. The germline CDR1 and CDR2 sequences are LNHDA and SQIVND (reference sequence). Unmatched junction bases numbered 12, after V lost 4 bases and J lost 11 bases. The CDR3 sequence is CASSTSTQLAGKQFF. The CDR3 coding sequence is TGTGCCAGTAGTACTTCCACACAGCTAGCGGGAAAGCAGTTCTTC.

The CDR3 here is CASSYSIEMNTEAFF. CDR3 DNA: TGTGCCAGCAGTTACTCGATTGAGATGAACACTGAAGCTTTCTTT. This rearrangement joins TRBV6-5 to TRBJ1-1; no definite D call. CDR3 size: 15 residues. The V end lost 0 bases, the J end lost 0 bases, and 8 bases lay between the germline ends. Germline V CDR1 and CDR2: MNHEY, SVGAGI.

The J gene is TRBJ1-2, the V gene TRBV7-3, with 7 bases lining up with TRBD1. The CDR3 runs 13 residues. Germline CDR1 and CDR2: SGHTA and FQGTGA. The trim removed 2 bases at V and 8 bases at J, leaving 5 bases unmatched. This chain's CDR3 is CASSLSGGGGYTF. The CDR3 DNA reads TGTGCCAGCAGCTTATCAGGGGGAGGCGGCTACACCTTC. The entire variable domain, with the rest obtained from reference TRBV7-3 and TRBJ1-2, is as follows: GAGVSQTPSNKVTEKGKYVELRCDPISGHTALYWYRQSLGQGPEFLIYFQGTGAADDSGLPNDRFFAVRPEGSVSTLKIQRTERGDSAVYLCASSLSGGGGYTFGSGTRLTVV.

V gene TRBV5-1 combines with J gene TRBJ2-3; tentatively, D is TRBD2 (5 bases). There are 14 residues in the CDR3. Per germline, CDR1 SGHRS and CDR2 YFSETQ. The V end was cut by 2 bases, the J end by 0 bases, with 7 bases between. CDR3 residues: CASSLLESTDTQYF. CDR3 nucleotide sequence: TGCGCCAGCAGCTTACTAGAAAGCACAGATACGCAGTATTTT.

This chain links TRBV5-6 with TRBJ2-1; 13 bases fit TRBD2. CDR1 is SGHDT and CDR2 is YYEEEE in the germline V gene. J lost 10 bases, V lost 2 bases, and 3 bases had no gene match. There are 14 residues in the CDR3. CDR3 DNA sequence: TGTGCCAGCAGCTTAACTAGCGGGGGGGCCGAGCAGTTCTTC. Its protein is CASSLTSGGAEQFF.

V gene TRBV7-9 combines with J gene TRBJ2-7, with 11 bases lining up with TRBD2. Germline values: CDR1 SEHNR, CDR2 FQNEAQ (reference sequence). CDR3 length: 14 amino acids. Trimming took 5 bases from V and 3 from J; bases not matched to a gene: 3. CDR3 nucleotide sequence: TGTGCCAGCAGCATGACTAGCGGGAACTACGAGCAGTACTTC. Translating gives CASSMTSGNYEQYF.

The genes are TRBV6-4 and TRBJ2-3, with TRBD2 as a possible D gene (5 bases). Germline V lookup: CDR1 MRHNA, CDR2 SNTAGT. V dropped 4 bases and J dropped 0 bases, with 8 bases sitting between them. This CDR3 is 14 amino acids long. DNA of the CDR3: TGTGCCAGCAGTGCTAGCCCTAGCACAGATACGCAGTATTTT. Protein sequence: CASSASPSTDTQYF.

CDR3 DNA sequence: TGTGCCAGCAGCTTGGCGCTGTCCGGCTACGAGCAGTACTTC. It encodes CASSLALSGYEQYF. J is TRBJ2-7 and V is TRBV5-4; D unresolved. CDR3 length: 14 amino acids. Trimming removed 0 bases from V and 3 bases from J, with 10 bases in between. Germline CDR1 is SGHNT and CDR2 is YYREEE (reference sequence).

This chain links TRBV18 with TRBJ2-3; D gene ambiguous. The germline gives CDR1 KGHSH, CDR2 LQKENI. This CDR3 is built from 13 residues. V was shortened by 2 bases and J by 4 bases, with 7 bases between the two germline ends. The CDR3 DNA follows: TGTGCCAGCTCACCAAGCAATTCAGATACGCAGTATTTT. Protein product: CASSPSNSDTQYF.

The chain is built from TRBV19 and TRBJ2-1; 8 bases align to TRBD2. The J segment lost 0 bases and the V segment lost 9 bases, leaving 7 bases of the junction unmatched. Germline lookup yields CDR1 LNHDA and CDR2 SQIVND (reference sequence). This CDR3 is built from 15 residues. The CDR3 bases are TGTGCCAGCACAATAGCGGGGACCTCCTACAATGAGCAGTTCTTC. Its translation is CASTIAGTSYNEQFF.

This clone was seen only a few times. This chain connects TRBV5-1 to TRBJ2-7; the match to TRBD2 covers 8 bases. J was trimmed by 6 bases and V by 0 bases; bases with no gene match: 8. This CDR3 is 15 amino acids long. Germline V CDR1 and CDR2: SGHRS, YFSETQ. CDR3 loop: CASSLVGLGGSEQYF. DNA of the CDR3: TGCGCCAGCAGCTTGGTGGGACTAGGGGGGAGCGAGCAGTACTTC.

The chain carries TRBV2 and TRBJ2-2, with 11 bases that match TRBD1. The CDR3 runs to 16 residues. The ends lost 7 bases at V and 5 bases at J; junction bases unmatched: 9. Germline lookup yields CDR1 SNHLY and CDR2 FYNNEI. This CDR3 is CASKRGGQGVTGELFF. The DNA for the CDR3 is TGTGCCAGCAAACGGGGGGGACAGGGGGTGACCGGGGAGCTGTTTTTT.

In DNA form, the CDR3 reads TGCGCCAGCAGCTTGGGTGGGACAGTCTACGAGCAGTACTTC. Amino acid sequence: CASSLGGTVYEQYF. The chain uses TRBV5-1 and TRBJ2-7, with 7 bases lining up with TRBD1. The germline CDR1 and CDR2 sequences are SGHRS and YFSETQ. The CDR3 is 14 amino acids. V trimming: 0 bases; J trimming: 3 bases; junction bases outside the gene matches: 3. Combining the CDR3 with reference TRBV5-1 and TRBJ2-7 gives the whole variable domain KAGVTQTPRYLIKTRGQQVTLSCSPISGHRSVSWYQQTPGQGLQFLFEYFSETQRNKGNFPGRFSGRQFSNSRSEMNVSTLELGDSALYLCASSLGGTVYEQYFGPGTRLTVT.